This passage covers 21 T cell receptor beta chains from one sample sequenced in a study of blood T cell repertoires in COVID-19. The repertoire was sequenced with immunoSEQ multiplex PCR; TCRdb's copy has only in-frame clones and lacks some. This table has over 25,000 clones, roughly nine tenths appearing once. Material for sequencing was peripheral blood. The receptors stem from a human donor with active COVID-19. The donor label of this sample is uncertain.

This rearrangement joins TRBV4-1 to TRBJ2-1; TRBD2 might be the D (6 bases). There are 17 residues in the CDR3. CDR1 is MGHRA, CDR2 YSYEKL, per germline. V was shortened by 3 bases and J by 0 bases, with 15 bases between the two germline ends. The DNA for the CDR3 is TGCGCCAGCAGCCACCCCGGCGAGCGGGCCTCCTACAATGAGCAGTTCTTC. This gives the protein CASSHPGERASYNEQFF.

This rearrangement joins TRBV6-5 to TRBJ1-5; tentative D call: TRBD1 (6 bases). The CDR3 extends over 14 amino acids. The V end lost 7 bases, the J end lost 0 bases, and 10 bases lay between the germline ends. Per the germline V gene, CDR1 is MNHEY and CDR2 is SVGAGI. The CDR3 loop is CASIQGHSNQPQHF. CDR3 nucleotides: TGTGCCAGCATACAGGGCCATAGCAATCAGCCCCAGCATTTT.

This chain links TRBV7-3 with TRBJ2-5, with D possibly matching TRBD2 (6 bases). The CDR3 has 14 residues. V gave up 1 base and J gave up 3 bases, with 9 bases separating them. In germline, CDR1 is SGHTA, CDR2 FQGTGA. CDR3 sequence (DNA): TGTGCCAGCAGCTTAAGTCCGGGAGAAGAGACCCAGTACTTC. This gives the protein CASSLSPGEETQYF.

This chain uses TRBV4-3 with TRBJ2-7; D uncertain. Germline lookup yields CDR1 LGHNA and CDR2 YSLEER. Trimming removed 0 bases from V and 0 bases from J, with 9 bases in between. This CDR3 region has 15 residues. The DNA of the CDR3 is TGCGCCAGCAGCCAAGATCGGCTAGGCTCCTACGAGCAGTACTTC. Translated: CASSQDRLGSYEQYF.

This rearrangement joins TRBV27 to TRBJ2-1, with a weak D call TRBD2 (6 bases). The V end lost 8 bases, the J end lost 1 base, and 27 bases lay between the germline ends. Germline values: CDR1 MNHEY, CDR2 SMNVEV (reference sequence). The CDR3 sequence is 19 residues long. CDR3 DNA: TGTGCCAGCCAAGGAGGGGACCCCGTGGTCCGGGGGTCCTACAATGAGCAGTTCTTC. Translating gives CASQGGDPVVRGSYNEQFF.

Here the CDR3 reads CASSANNSPLHF. The CDR3 region has the DNA TGTGCCAGCAGTGCAAATAATTCACCCCTCCACTTT. V gene TRBV2 combines with J gene TRBJ1-6; D ambiguous. V lost 4 bases, J lost 5 bases, and 3 bases lay in between. This CDR3 spans 12 amino acids. The V gene's germline CDR1 is SNHLY and CDR2 FYNNEI. Full variable domain (outside the CDR3, taken from reference TRBV2 and TRBJ1-6): EPEVTQTPSHQVTQMGQEVILRCVPISNHLYFYWYRQILGQKVEFLVSFYNNEISEKSEIFDDQFSVERPDGSNFTLKIRSTKLEDSAMYFCASSANNSPLHFGNGTRLTVT.

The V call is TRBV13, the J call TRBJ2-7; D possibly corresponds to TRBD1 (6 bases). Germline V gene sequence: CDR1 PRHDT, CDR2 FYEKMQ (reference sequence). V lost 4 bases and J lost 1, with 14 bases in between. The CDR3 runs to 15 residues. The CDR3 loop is CASSSGDRISYEQYF. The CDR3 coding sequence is TGTGCCAGCAGCTCCGGCGACAGGATTTCCTACGAGCAGTACTTC. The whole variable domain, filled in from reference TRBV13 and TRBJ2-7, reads AAGVIQSPRHLIKEKRETATLKCYPIPRHDTVYWYQQGPGQDPQFLISFYEKMQSDKGSIPDRFSAQQFSDYHSELNMSSLELGDSALYFCASSSGDRISYEQYFGPGTRLTVT.

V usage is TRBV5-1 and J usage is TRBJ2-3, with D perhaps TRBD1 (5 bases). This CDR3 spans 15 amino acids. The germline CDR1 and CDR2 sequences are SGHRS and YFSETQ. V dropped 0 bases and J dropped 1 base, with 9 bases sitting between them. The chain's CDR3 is CASSLGWGRTDTQYF. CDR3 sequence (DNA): TGCGCCAGCAGCTTGGGATGGGGCCGCACAGATACGCAGTATTTT. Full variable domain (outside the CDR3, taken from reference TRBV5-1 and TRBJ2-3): KAGVTQTPRYLIKTRGQQVTLSCSPISGHRSVSWYQQTPGQGLQFLFEYFSETQRNKGNFPGRFSGRQFSNSRSEMNVSTLELGDSALYLCASSLGWGRTDTQYFGPGTRLTVL.

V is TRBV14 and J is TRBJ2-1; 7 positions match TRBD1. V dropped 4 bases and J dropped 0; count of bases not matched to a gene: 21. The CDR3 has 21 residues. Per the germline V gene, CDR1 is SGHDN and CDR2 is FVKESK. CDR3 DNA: TGTGCCAGCAGCCCACAAGGGGGCAGGCCCAAGGCGATTAGCTCCTACAATGAGCAGTTCTTC. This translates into CASSPQGGRPKAISSYNEQFF. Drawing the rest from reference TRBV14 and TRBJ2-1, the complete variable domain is EAGVTQFPSHSVIEKGQTVTLRCDPISGHDNLYWYRRVMGKEIKFLLHFVKESKQDESGMPNNRFLAERTGGTYSTLKVQPAELEDSGVYFCASSPQGGRPKAISSYNEQFFGPGTRLTVL.

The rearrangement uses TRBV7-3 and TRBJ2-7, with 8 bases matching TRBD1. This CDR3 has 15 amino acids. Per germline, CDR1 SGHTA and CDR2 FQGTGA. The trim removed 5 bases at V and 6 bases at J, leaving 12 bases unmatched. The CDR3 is CASSPDGQGRSEQYF. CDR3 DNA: TGTGCCAGCAGCCCGGATGGACAGGGACGGTCCGAGCAGTACTTC. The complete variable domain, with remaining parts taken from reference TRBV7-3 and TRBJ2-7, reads GAGVSQTPSNKVTEKGKYVELRCDPISGHTALYWYRQSLGQGPEFLIYFQGTGAADDSGLPNDRFFAVRPEGSVSTLKIQRTERGDSAVYLCASSPDGQGRSEQYFGPGTRLTVT.

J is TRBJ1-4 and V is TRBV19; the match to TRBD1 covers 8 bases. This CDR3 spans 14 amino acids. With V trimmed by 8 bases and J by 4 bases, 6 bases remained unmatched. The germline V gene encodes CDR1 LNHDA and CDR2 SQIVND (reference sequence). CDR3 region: CASVLTGGNEKLFF. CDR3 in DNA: TGTGCCAGTGTCCTAACAGGGGGTAATGAAAAACTGTTTTTT.

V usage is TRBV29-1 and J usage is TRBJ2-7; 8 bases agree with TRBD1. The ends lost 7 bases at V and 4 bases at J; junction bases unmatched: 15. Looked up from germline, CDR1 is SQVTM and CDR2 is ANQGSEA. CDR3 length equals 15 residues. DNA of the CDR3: TGCAGCGCCGCGGGGTTGGGCAGGGGGCAGTACGAGCAGTACTTC. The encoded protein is CSAAGLGRGQYEQYF.

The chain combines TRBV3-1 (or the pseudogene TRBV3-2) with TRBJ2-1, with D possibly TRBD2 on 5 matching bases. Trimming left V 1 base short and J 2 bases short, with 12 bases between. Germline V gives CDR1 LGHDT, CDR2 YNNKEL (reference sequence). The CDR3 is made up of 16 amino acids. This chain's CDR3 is CASSQGRDIPYNEQFF. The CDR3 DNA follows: TGTGCCAGCAGCCAAGGTCGGGATATACCCTACAATGAGCAGTTCTTC.

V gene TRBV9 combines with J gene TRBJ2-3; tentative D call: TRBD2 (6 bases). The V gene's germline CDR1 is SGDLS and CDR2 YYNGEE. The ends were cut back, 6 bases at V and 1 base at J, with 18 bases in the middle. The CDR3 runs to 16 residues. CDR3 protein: CASNGSGETCTDTQYF. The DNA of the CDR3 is TGTGCCAGCAACGGCTCGGGGGAAACCTGCACAGATACGCAGTATTTT.

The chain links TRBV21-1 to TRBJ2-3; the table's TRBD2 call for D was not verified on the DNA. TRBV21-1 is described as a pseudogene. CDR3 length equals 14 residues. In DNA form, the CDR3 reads TGTGTCTGGCGGTGCGGGGGGGCAACAGATACGCAGTATTTT. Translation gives CVWRCGGATDTQYF.

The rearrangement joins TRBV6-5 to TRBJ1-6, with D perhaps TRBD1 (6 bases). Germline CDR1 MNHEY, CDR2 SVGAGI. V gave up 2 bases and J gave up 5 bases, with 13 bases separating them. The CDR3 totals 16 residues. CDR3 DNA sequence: TGTGCCAGCAGTTACAGGCCGACAGGAAATAATTCACCCCTCCACTTT. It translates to CASSYRPTGNNSPLHF.

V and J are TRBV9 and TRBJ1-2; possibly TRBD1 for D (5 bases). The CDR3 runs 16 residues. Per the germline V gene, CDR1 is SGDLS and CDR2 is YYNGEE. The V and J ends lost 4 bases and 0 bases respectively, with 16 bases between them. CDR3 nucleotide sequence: TGTGCCAGCAGCCTAAGGGCGGGGGATGCTAACTATGGCTACACCTTC. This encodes CASSLRAGDANYGYTF.

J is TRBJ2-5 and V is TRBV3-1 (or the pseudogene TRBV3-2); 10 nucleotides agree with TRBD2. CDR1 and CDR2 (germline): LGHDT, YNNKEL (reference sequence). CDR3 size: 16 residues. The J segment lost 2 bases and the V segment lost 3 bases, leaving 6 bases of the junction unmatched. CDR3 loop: CASSHPSGGLQETQYF. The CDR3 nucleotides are TGTGCCAGCAGCCATCCTAGCGGGGGCCTACAAGAGACCCAGTACTTC.

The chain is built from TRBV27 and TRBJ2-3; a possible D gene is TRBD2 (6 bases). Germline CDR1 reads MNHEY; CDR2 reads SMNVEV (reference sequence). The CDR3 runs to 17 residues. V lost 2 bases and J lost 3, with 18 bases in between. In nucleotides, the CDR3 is TGTGCCAGCAGTTTACTTCCGGGACTTTACGTTACAGATACGCAGTATTTT. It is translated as CASSLLPGLYVTDTQYF.

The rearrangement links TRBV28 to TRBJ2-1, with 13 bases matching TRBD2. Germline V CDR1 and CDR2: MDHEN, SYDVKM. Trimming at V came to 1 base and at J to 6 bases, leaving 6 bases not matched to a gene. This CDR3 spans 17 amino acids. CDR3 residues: CASSLSLAGGPGNEQFF. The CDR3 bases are TGTGCCAGCAGTTTATCACTAGCGGGAGGGCCGGGCAATGAGCAGTTCTTC.

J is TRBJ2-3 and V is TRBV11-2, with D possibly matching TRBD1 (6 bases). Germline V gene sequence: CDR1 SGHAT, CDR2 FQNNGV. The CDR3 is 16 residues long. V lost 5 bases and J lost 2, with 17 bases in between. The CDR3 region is CASSPQGFLFTDTQYF. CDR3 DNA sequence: TGTGCCAGCAGCCCTCAGGGGTTCCTATTCACAGATACGCAGTATTTT. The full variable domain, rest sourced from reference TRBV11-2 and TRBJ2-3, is EAGVAQSPRYKIIEKRQSVAFWCNPISGHATLYWYQQILGQGPKLLIQFQNNGVVDDSQLPKDRFSAERLKGVDSTLKIQPAKLEDSAVYLCASSPQGFLFTDTQYFGPGTRLTVL.